The 6 T cell receptor beta chains given below trace back to one sample, sequenced in a study of T cell clones after liver transplantation (dated by TCRdb to about 2019). The meaning of the sample's time point label: pre-transplant. Library construction relied on the immunoSEQ multiplex PCR assay. The source is immuneACCESS, and TCRdb retained only in-frame sequences with V and J called. Part of the clones is not carried over; for the studies checked, unresolved V genes explain less than half of this, and the remainder is unexplained. Counted in this sample were 70,000 to 85,000 clones; about 80% of them appeared once. The biggest ten clones account for around 0.66% of the sample. The sequenced sample was CD4+ T cells from blood, obtained before liver transplant. These receptors were obtained from a human donor who received a liver transplant.

The chain uses TRBV27 and TRBJ1-2; D might be TRBD1 (6 bases). This CDR3 contains 15 residues. Per the germline V gene, CDR1 is MNHEY and CDR2 is SMNVEV (reference sequence). Trimming left V 5 bases short and J 0 bases short, with 13 bases between. The CDR3 loop reads CASSGGGAPNYGYTF. CDR3 DNA sequence: TGTGCCAGCAGTGGTGGGGGGGCCCCTAACTATGGCTACACCTTC.

CDR3 region: CASSLGGISYNEQFF. DNA of the CDR3: TGCGCCAGCAGCTTGGGGGGAATCTCCTACAATGAGCAGTTCTTC. The chain has TRBV5-1 and TRBJ2-1, with unresolved D. The germline V gene encodes CDR1 SGHRS and CDR2 YFSETQ. This CDR3 contains 15 residues. The V and J ends lost 0 bases and 0 bases respectively, with 7 bases between them.

This clone has only one observation. The gene calls are TRBV5-1 and TRBJ2-3, with TRBD2 as a possible D gene (6 bases). The CDR3 has 12 residues. Trimming left V 7 bases short and J 4 bases short, with 10 bases between. In germline, CDR1 is SGHRS, CDR2 YFSETQ. The chain's CDR3 is CASGRGSDTQYF. CDR3 DNA: TGCGCCAGCGGTCGGGGGTCAGATACGCAGTATTTT.

As for this clone: An end of the junction does not agree with germline; a read error may underlie this. V usage is TRBV28 and J usage is TRBJ2-4; a weak D match, TRBD1 (6 bases). The CDR3 runs 13 residues. Germline V lookup: CDR1 MDHEN, CDR2 SYDVKM. The chain's CDR3 is CASNLQGLNIQYF. The CDR3 DNA reads as TGTGCCAGCAATTTACAGGGCTTAAACATTCAGTACTTC.

The chain carries TRBV7-9 and TRBJ2-7; the D is unclear. Trimming took 5 bases from V and 9 from J, leaving 17 bases between them. The germline gives CDR1 SEHNR, CDR2 FQNEAQ (reference sequence). CDR3 length equals 13 residues. For the CDR3, the DNA is TGTGCCAGCAGCCCGGAGTGGGCGTCCGGGCAGTACTTC. Translated: CASSPEWASGQYF. Filled out from reference TRBV7-9 and TRBJ2-7, the complete variable domain reads DTGVSQNPRHKITKRGQNVTFRCDPISEHNRLYWYRQTLGQGPEFLTYFQNEAQLEKSRLLSDRFSAERPKGSFSTLEIQRTEQGDSAMYLCASSPEWASGQYFGPGTRLTVT.

The J gene is TRBJ2-5, the V gene TRBV28; D possibly uses TRBD1 or TRBD2 (5 bases each). The CDR3 loop spans 16 amino acids. V lost 2 bases to trimming and J lost 1 base, with 14 bases between them. Germline CDR1 reads MDHEN; CDR2 reads SYDVKM. The CDR3 nucleotides read TGTGCCAGCAGTTTAGGGCAGGGTGGGGGCCAAGAGACCCAGTACTTC. Amino acid sequence: CASSLGQGGGQETQYF.